This T cell receptor (beta chain) was captured by sequencing in a study of blood T cell repertoires in COVID-19. The table came from immunoSEQ multiplex PCR; TCRdb's copy has only in-frame clones and leaves some out. The profile shows over 200,000 clones, around 81% of them singletons. V was cut by 1 base and J by 8 bases, with 6 bases left in between. The CDR3 runs 13 residues. Per the germline V gene, CDR1 is SGHNT and CDR2 is YENEEA. J is TRBJ1-6 and V is TRBV11-3; D is unclear. The source is a man aged 50-59 years with active or convalescent COVID-19. Sequenced: peripheral blood. CDR3 nucleotides: TGTGCCAGCAGCTTAGGAGGGCATTCACCCCTCCACTTT. Encoded protein: CASSLGGHSPLHF.